This T cell receptor (beta chain) was found in a study of blood T cell repertoires in COVID-19. This CDR3 is built from 13 residues. Germline V gives CDR1 LGHDT, CDR2 YNNKEL (reference sequence). V lost 4 bases, J lost 10 bases, and 8 bases stayed unmatched. In the original analysis: Cell counts per sample came from amplifying reference gene primers. Here immunoSEQ multiplex PCR was the method, and the copy in TCRdb shows in-frame clones only, minus some. V and J calls plus clone size are reproduced from that table; the DNA served to infer D and trimming. The repertoire holds about 160,000 clones, with 70% to 90% as singletons.

V usage is TRBV3-1 (or the pseudogene TRBV3-2) and J usage is TRBJ1-1; 8 bases line up with TRBD1. Material: peripheral blood. This TCR came from a woman aged 50 to 65 with COVID-19, enrolled during active disease. CDR3 protein: CASSLNQGAGAFF. The CDR3 nucleotides are TGTGCCAGCAGCCTAAATCAGGGGGCTGGAGCTTTCTTT.